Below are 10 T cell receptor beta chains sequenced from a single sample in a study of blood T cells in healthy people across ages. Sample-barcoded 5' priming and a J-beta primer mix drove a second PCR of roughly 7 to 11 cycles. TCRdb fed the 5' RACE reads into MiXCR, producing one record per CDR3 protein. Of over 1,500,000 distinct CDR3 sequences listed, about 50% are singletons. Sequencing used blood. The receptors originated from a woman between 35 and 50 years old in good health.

CDR3 amino acids: CASSGLASSEQYF. The CDR3 DNA follows: TGCGCCAGCAGTGGACTAGCGTCGTCGGAGCAGTACTTC. This chain uses TRBV10-2 with TRBJ2-7; 8 bases are a match to TRBD2. This CDR3 is built from 13 residues. Germline CDR1 reads WSHSY; CDR2 reads SAAADI. The V gene end was trimmed by 4 bases and the J gene end by 7 bases; junction bases not matched to a gene: 6.

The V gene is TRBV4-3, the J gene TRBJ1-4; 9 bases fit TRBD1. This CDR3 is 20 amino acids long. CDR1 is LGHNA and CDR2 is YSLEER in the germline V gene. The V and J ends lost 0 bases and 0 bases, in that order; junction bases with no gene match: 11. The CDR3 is CASSQDRLGQGSSTNEKLFF. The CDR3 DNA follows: TGCGCCAGCAGCCAAGATCGGCTTGGACAGGGGAGTTCAACTAATGAAAAACTGTTTTTT.

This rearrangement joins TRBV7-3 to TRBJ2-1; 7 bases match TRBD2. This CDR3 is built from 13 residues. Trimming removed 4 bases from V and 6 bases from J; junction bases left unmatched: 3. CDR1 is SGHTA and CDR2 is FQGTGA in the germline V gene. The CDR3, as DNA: TGTGCCAGCAGCTGGGGGGGGGTCAATGAGCAGTTCTTC. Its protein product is CASSWGGVNEQFF.

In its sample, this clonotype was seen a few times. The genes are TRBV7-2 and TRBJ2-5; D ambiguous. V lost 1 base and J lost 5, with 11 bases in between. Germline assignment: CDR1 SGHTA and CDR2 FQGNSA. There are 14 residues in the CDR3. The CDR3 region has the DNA TGTGCCAGCAGCTTAGTTGGAACCTGGGAGACCCAGTACTTC. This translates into CASSLVGTWETQYF.

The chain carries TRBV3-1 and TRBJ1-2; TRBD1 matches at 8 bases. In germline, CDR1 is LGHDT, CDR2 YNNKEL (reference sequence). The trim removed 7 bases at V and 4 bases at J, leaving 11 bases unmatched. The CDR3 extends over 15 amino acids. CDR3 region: CASNPGDRLLYGYTF. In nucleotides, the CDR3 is TGTGCCAGCAACCCGGGGGACAGGCTACTCTATGGCTACACCTTC.

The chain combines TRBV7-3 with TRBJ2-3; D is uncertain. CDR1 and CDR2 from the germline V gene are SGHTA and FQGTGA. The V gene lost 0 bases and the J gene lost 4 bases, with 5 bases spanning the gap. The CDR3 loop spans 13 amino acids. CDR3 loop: CASSLTHPDTQYF. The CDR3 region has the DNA TGTGCCAGCAGCTTAACTCATCCAGATACGCAGTATTTT.

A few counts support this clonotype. CDR3: CASSYPLPNEQYF. In DNA form, the CDR3 reads TGTGCCAGCAGTTACCCTTTGCCCAATGAGCAGTACTTC. V and J are TRBV6-6 and TRBJ2-7; no definite D call. V was pared by 2 bases and J by 7 bases, with 12 bases between. This CDR3 is built from 13 residues. The germline CDR1 and CDR2 sequences are MNHNY and SVGAGI (reference sequence).

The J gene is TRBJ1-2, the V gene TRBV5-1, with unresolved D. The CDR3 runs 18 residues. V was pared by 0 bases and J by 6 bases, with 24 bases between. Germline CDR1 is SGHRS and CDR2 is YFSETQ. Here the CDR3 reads CASSLVEHMGVLRDGYTF. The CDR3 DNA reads TGCGCCAGCAGCTTGGTGGAACACATGGGAGTACTACGGGATGGCTACACCTTC.

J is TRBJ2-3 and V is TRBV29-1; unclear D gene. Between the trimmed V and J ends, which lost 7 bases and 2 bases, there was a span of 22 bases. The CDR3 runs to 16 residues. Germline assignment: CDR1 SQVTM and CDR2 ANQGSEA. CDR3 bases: TGCAGCGCCCGTTTTAAGTTGCGGTTGAACACAGATACGCAGTATTTT. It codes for CSARFKLRLNTDTQYF.

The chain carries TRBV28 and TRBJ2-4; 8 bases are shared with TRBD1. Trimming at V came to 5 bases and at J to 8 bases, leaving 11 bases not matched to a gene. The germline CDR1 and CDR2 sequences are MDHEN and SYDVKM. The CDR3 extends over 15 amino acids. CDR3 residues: CASSPGGALMDIQYF. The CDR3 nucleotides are TGTGCCAGCAGTCCAGGGGGCGCGTTGATGGACATTCAGTACTTC.